Listed here are 32 T cell receptor beta chains from one sample, sequenced in a study of CD8 T cells in Susac syndrome. Random-hexamer reverse transcription was applied to about 0.5 to 1 ug RNA. TCRdb reanalysed the immunoSEQ multiplex PCR reads using MiXCR and keeps one entry per CDR3 protein. The sample shows about 300,000 distinct CDR3 sequences, roughly 94% of them seen only once. The sequenced sample was CD4+ T cells from PBMCs. Receptors were obtained from a human donor with multiple sclerosis.

The chain couples TRBV12-3 or TRBV12-4 to TRBJ2-1, with TRBD2 identical over 7 bases. With 4 bases clipped from V and 6 bases from J, the junction kept 12 bases outside the gene matches. This CDR3 is 16 amino acids long. CDR3 residues: CASSSLWTSKGNEQFF. Here the CDR3 DNA reads TGTGCCAGCAGTTCACTATGGACTAGTAAGGGCAATGAGCAGTTCTTC.

This chain connects TRBV5-1 to TRBJ2-7; 8 bases are a match to TRBD1. Trimming at V came to 2 bases and at J to 3 bases, leaving 10 bases not matched to a gene. The germline gives CDR1 SGHRS, CDR2 YFSETQ. This CDR3 contains 16 residues. The CDR3 DNA reads as TGCGCCAGCAGCTTAGTAGGGACAGGCAACAACTACGAGCAGTACTTC. Translating gives CASSLVGTGNNYEQYF.

The chain is built from TRBV20-1 and TRBJ2-1; 7 nucleotides align to TRBD2. The CDR3 runs 18 residues. Unmatched junction bases numbered 16, after V lost 0 bases and J lost 5 bases. The germline CDR1 and CDR2 sequences are DFQATT and SNEGSKA (reference sequence). The CDR3 reads CSARDRTGRVFMNNEQFF. For the CDR3, the DNA is TGCAGTGCTAGAGATCGGACGGGGAGGGTTTTTATGAACAATGAGCAGTTCTTC.

The rearrangement joins TRBV12-3 or TRBV12-4 to TRBJ1-1, with D maybe TRBD1 (5 bases). V was clipped by 6 bases and J by 0 bases, with 14 bases between them. The CDR3 is made up of 15 amino acids. The CDR3 nucleotides read TGTGCCAGCAGCCTCATGACAGTTTTGAACACTGAAGCTTTCTTT. Protein product: CASSLMTVLNTEAFF.

V usage is TRBV12-3 or TRBV12-4 and J usage is TRBJ1-5; D gene ambiguous. Trimming cost V 3 bases and J 4 bases, with 7 bases left between them. The CDR3 has 13 amino acids. CDR3 sequence (DNA): TGTGCCAGCAGTTTGTACTTAAATCAGCCCCAGCATTTT. This codes for CASSLYLNQPQHF.

A single count supports this clonotype. V gene TRBV10-3 combines with J gene TRBJ2-3; D unresolved. Germline-derived CDR1 and CDR2 are ENHRY and SYGVKD. Deletions cut 2 bases from V and 2 bases from J, with 8 bases between. The CDR3 extends over 14 amino acids. In nucleotides, the CDR3 is TGTGCCATCAGTGAGGGCATGACCACAGATACGCAGTATTTT. Encoded protein: CAISEGMTTDTQYF.

The chain combines TRBV9 with TRBJ2-6; TRBD1 matches 10 bases. The CDR3 totals 17 residues. The V segment lost 3 bases and the J segment 2 bases; nucleotides outside the gene matches: 5. From germline, CDR1 is SGDLS and CDR2 YYNGEE. Written as DNA, the CDR3 is TGTGCCAGCAGCGCCCGACAGGGGGCGGCTGGGGCCAACGTCCTGACTTTC. This codes for CASSARQGAAGANVLTF.

V gene TRBV18 combines with J gene TRBJ1-1; the match to TRBD1 covers 9 bases. The CDR3 spans 15 residues. Germline lookup yields CDR1 KGHSH and CDR2 LQKENI. Trimming took 3 bases from V and 5 from J; bases not matched to a gene: 7. The CDR3 loop reads CASSPQGQGITEAFF. CDR3 DNA sequence: TGTGCCAGCTCACCCCAGGGACAGGGTATTACTGAAGCTTTCTTT.

The chain is built from TRBV6-2 or TRBV6-3 and TRBJ2-5; 9 bases fit TRBD1. The CDR3 is 16 amino acids. With 4 bases clipped from V and 5 bases from J, the junction kept 11 bases outside the gene matches. The germline V gene has CDR1 MNHEY and CDR2 SVGEGT. The DNA of the CDR3 is TGTGCCAGCAGTTCACGACAGGGGGGAGACTTGGAGACCCAGTACTTC. Translation: CASSSRQGGDLETQYF.

In regard to this clonotype: At one of its ends the junction is not consistent with the germline gene, which may arise from a read error. The J gene is TRBJ1-1, the V gene TRBV7-9, with TRBD1 as a possible D gene (6 bases). Germline V CDR1 and CDR2: SEHNR, FQNEAQ (reference sequence). The CDR3 is 12 amino acids. CDR3 in DNA: TGTGCCAGCAGCAGACGACAGGATGAAGTTTTCTTT. It translates to CASSRRQDEVFF.

The chain is built from TRBV14 and TRBJ2-1; TRBD2 matches 13 bases. The germline V gene encodes CDR1 SGHDN and CDR2 FVKESK. J gave up 10 bases and V 1 base, and 13 bases lay outside the gene matches. CDR3 length: 18 amino acids. CDR3 bases: TGTGCCAGCAGCCAAGGTCGCCCACTAGCGGGGGGGCCTCGGGAGCAGTTCTTC. Translation: CASSQGRPLAGGPREQFF.

The rearrangement links TRBV9 to TRBJ2-7; the match to TRBD2 covers 7 bases. This CDR3 contains 15 residues. V dropped 2 bases and J dropped 5; count of bases not matched to a gene: 10. The V gene's germline CDR1 is SGDLS and CDR2 YYNGEE. CDR3 region: CASSVSPEGGDEQYF. CDR3 bases: TGTGCCAGCAGCGTTTCTCCCGAGGGAGGGGACGAGCAGTACTTC.

This chain uses TRBV11-3 with TRBJ1-3; D remains ambiguous. Germline lookup yields CDR1 SGHNT and CDR2 YENEEA. V lost 6 bases, J lost 4 bases, and 10 bases lay in between. The CDR3 length is 13 residues. In nucleotides, the CDR3 is TGTGCCAGCAGATTCCGGGCGGGAAACACCATATATTTT. This translates into CASRFRAGNTIYF.

This sequence joins TRBV29-1 and TRBJ2-7; possible D gene TRBD1, 6 bases. CDR1 SQVTM and CDR2 ANQGSEA come from the germline V gene. The CDR3 totals 12 residues. V was shortened by 7 bases and J by 1 base, with 11 bases between the two germline ends. The CDR3, as DNA: TGCAGCGCCGGCCAGGGGTCCTACGAGCAGTACTTC. Protein sequence: CSAGQGSYEQYF.

The chain has TRBV19 and TRBJ1-5; no firm D call. The CDR3 spans 17 residues. V gave up 5 bases and J gave up 3 bases, with 20 bases separating them. Germline V CDR1 and CDR2: LNHDA, SQIVND (reference sequence). In DNA, the CDR3 is TGTGCCAGTAGTCTAAACTTCGACTCGCCCCCCAATCAGCCCCAGCATTTT. It yields the protein CASSLNFDSPPNQPQHF. The variable domain in full, completed from reference TRBV19 and TRBJ1-5, reads DGGITQSPKYLFRKEGQNVTLSCEQNLNHDAMYWYRQDPGQGLRLIYYSQIVNDFQKGDIAEGYSVSREKKESFPLTVTSAQKNPTAFYLCASSLNFDSPPNQPQHFGDGTRLSIL.

The sample holds one count of this clonotype. The chain uses TRBV6-2 or TRBV6-3 and TRBJ2-3; TRBD2 aligns across 11 bases. The germline CDR1 and CDR2 sequences are MNHEY and SVGEGT. The CDR3 loop spans 16 amino acids. Trimming at V came to 6 bases and at J to 0 bases, leaving 5 bases not matched to a gene. CDR3 sequence (DNA): TGTGCCAGCAGAAAGGGACTAGCGGCCAGCACAGATACGCAGTATTTT. Residues: CASRKGLAASTDTQYF.

In its sample, this clonotype was seen once. The chain uses TRBV10-3 and TRBJ2-1, with D tentatively TRBD2 (5 bases). Trimming pared 7 bases from V and 2 bases from J, leaving 12 bases between. CDR1 is ENHRY, CDR2 SYGVKD, per germline. CDR3 length: 14 residues. The CDR3 bases are TGTGCCATCAAGGGAGAGGCAACCTACAATGAGCAGTTCTTC. Its protein is CAIKGEATYNEQFF.

This chain uses TRBV27 with TRBJ2-3, with D perhaps TRBD1 (5 bases). V was trimmed by 5 bases and J by 5 bases, leaving 11 bases between them. The V gene's germline CDR1 is MNHEY and CDR2 SMNVEV (reference sequence). There are 13 residues in the CDR3. CDR3 sequence (DNA): TGTGCCAGCAGTCAGGCAGGGCGAGATACGCAGTATTTT. Translated, it gives CASSQAGRDTQYF.

The V gene is TRBV19, the J gene TRBJ1-6; perhaps TRBD1 as D (5 bases). Germline lookup yields CDR1 LNHDA and CDR2 SQIVND (reference sequence). V lost 7 bases and J lost 4, with 8 bases in between. This CDR3 is 13 amino acids long. In DNA, the CDR3 is TGTGCCAGTAAGGAGGGGTATAATTCACCCCTCCACTTT. It translates to CASKEGYNSPLHF.

V and J are TRBV6-5 and TRBJ2-4; 7 bases fit TRBD1. V shed 4 bases and J 9 bases; nucleotides not matched to a gene: 9. Germline V gene data show CDR1 as MNHEY and CDR2 as SVGAGI. This CDR3 has 14 amino acids. CDR3 bases: TGTGCCAGCAGTTCCGGGACAGTTCCAGGCATTCAGTACTTC. Translated: CASSSGTVPGIQYF.

The chain is built from TRBV29-1 and TRBJ1-1; 8 bases agree with TRBD1. The V gene end was trimmed by 0 bases and the J gene end by 4 bases; junction bases not matched to a gene: 4. The CDR3 length is 14 residues. Germline assignment: CDR1 SQVTM and CDR2 ANQGSEA. The CDR3 bases are TGCAGCGTTGAAGAGACAGGGGTGGGCACTGAAGCTTTCTTT. This gives the protein CSVEETGVGTEAFF.

The chain has TRBV9 and TRBJ2-1; TRBD2 matches 7 bases. Germline V lookup: CDR1 SGDLS, CDR2 YYNGEE. This CDR3 comprises 13 residues. Trimming removed 7 bases from V and 3 bases from J; junction bases left unmatched: 4. The CDR3 bases are TGTGCCAGCGGCGGGGGTCGCTACAATGAGCAGTTCTTC. Translated, it gives CASGGGRYNEQFF.

This chain joins TRBV19 and TRBJ2-7, with a tentative D call TRBD1 (5 bases). Germline loops: CDR1 LNHDA, CDR2 SQIVND (reference sequence). CDR3 length: 14 residues. Trimming pared 3 bases from V and 3 bases from J, leaving 12 bases between. CDR3 bases: TGTGCCAGTAGTATCAACAGGCTGGACTACGAGCAGTACTTC. It translates to CASSINRLDYEQYF.

This chain uses TRBV7-8 with TRBJ2-1; D is undetermined. V was pared by 5 bases and J by 7 bases, with 9 bases between. The CDR3 extends over 12 amino acids. Germline V gene data show CDR1 as SGHVS and CDR2 as FQNEAQ. DNA of the CDR3: TGTGCCAGCAGCGTATCCCGGAATGAGCAGTTCTTC. It codes for CASSVSRNEQFF. The whole variable domain, remainder taken from reference TRBV7-8 and TRBJ2-1, is GAGVSQSPRYKVAKRGQDVALRCDPISGHVSLFWYQQALGQGPEFLTYFQNEAQLDKSGLPSDRFFAERPEGSVSTLKIQRTQQEDSAVYLCASSVSRNEQFFGPGTRLTVL.

The chain employs TRBV7-9 and TRBJ2-1, with a possible D match to TRBD2 (6 bases). This CDR3 is 17 amino acids long. V was cut by 7 bases and J by 0 bases, with 19 bases left in between. Germline CDR1 is SEHNR and CDR2 is FQNEAQ (reference sequence). This chain's CDR3 is CASNSGLAQNSYNEQFF. CDR3 DNA sequence: TGTGCCAGCAACTCGGGGCTAGCGCAAAACTCCTACAATGAGCAGTTCTTC.

J is TRBJ2-5 and V is TRBV11-3, with D hard to call. This CDR3 is 14 amino acids long. Trimming took off 0 bases at V and 2 bases at J, with 7 bases between the two ends. The germline CDR1 and CDR2 sequences are SGHNT and YENEEA. The CDR3 here is CASSLEVRQETQYF. The CDR3 nucleotides read TGTGCCAGCAGCTTAGAGGTCCGTCAAGAGACCCAGTACTTC.

The J gene is TRBJ1-5, the V gene TRBV12-5; TRBD1 might be the D (6 bases). CDR1 LGHNT and CDR2 FRNRAP come from the germline V gene. The CDR3 extends over 17 amino acids. Trimming stripped 3 bases from V and 7 bases from J, with 22 bases between. CDR3 sequence reads: CASGFLTGTVSEQPQHF. CDR3 nucleotides: TGTGCTAGTGGTTTCTTGACAGGAACCGTGAGCGAACAGCCCCAGCATTTT.

The V gene is TRBV20-1, the J gene TRBJ2-1; D is uncertain. V was trimmed by 6 bases and J by 6 bases, leaving 18 bases between them. The CDR3 is 14 amino acids. Germline V gene lookup returns CDR1 DFQATT and CDR2 SNEGSKA (reference sequence). The CDR3 DNA sequence: TGCAGTGCGCCCTGGAGTAGCCTGGGCAATGAGCAGTTCTTC. Protein sequence: CSAPWSSLGNEQFF.

The chain employs TRBV5-4 and TRBJ2-7; D perhaps matches TRBD2 (6 bases). CDR3 length equals 14 residues. The germline V gene has CDR1 SGHNT and CDR2 YYREEE (reference sequence). V was shortened by 4 bases and J by 5 bases, with 16 bases between the two germline ends. The CDR3 reads CASSAGPLKNEQYF. The DNA of the CDR3 is TGTGCCAGCAGCGCGGGACCCTTAAAGAACGAGCAGTACTTC. The full variable domain, in which reference TRBV5-4 and TRBJ2-7 provide the parts outside the CDR3, is ETGVTQSPTHLIKTRGQQVTLRCSSQSGHNTVSWYQQALGQGPQFIFQYYREEENGRGNFPPRFSGLQFPNYSSELNVNALELDDSALYLCASSAGPLKNEQYFGPGTRLTVT.

The V call is TRBV12-3 or TRBV12-4, the J call TRBJ1-5, with TRBD1 identical over 9 bases. The junction had 2 bases not matched to a gene; V was cut back by 0 bases and J by 5 bases. The CDR3 consists of 15 residues. The chain's CDR3 is CASSLAQGADQPQHF. CDR3 nucleotide sequence: TGTGCCAGCAGTTTAGCACAGGGGGCTGATCAGCCCCAGCATTTT.

The chain is built from TRBV20-1 and TRBJ1-2; TRBD1 matches at 7 bases. The CDR3 extends over 17 amino acids. Trimming removed 3 bases from V and 4 bases from J; junction bases left unmatched: 17. Germline V gene data show CDR1 as DFQATT and CDR2 as SNEGSKA (reference sequence). The DNA for the CDR3 is TGCAGTGCTAGCCAGAGACAGGGCCTGAAAAGGGCCTATGGCTACACCTTC. This translates into CSASQRQGLKRAYGYTF.

CDR3 DNA sequence: TGCGCCAGCAGCCAAGTGAGGGAGACCCAGTACTTC. The encoded protein is CASSQVRETQYF. The V and J genes are TRBV4-1 and TRBJ2-5; D not resolved. Trimming took 1 base from V and 5 from J, leaving 5 bases between them. Germline CDR1 is MGHRA and CDR2 is YSYEKL. CDR3 length: 12 residues.